The rows below give T cell receptor beta chains drawn from one sample of a study of T cells after yellow fever vaccination. TCRdb used MiXCR to reprocess the 5' RACE reads, holding one entry per CDR3 protein. The data show some 670,000 distinct CDR3 sequences, approximately 13% seen once. The source material was PBMCs, sampled on the day of the yellow fever booster vaccination. The origin of the receptors is a man aged 30-40 years who received the YFV17D yellow fever vaccine. CDR3s include the opening cysteine and the closing phenylalanine or tryptophan. A D gene is named only where the DNA matches it firmly. Only part of the rows carry a size: once, few, many, or a class if the clone is expanded.

.	few	TRBV29-1	TRBJ1-4	TGCAGCGTACTAGACCCATGGGATAATGAAAAACTGTTTTTT	CSVLDPWDNEKLFF
.	many	TRBV29-1	TRBJ2-1	TGCAGCGTTGATGGTAGCGGAGGGGGGAATGAGCAGTTCTTC	CSVDGSGGGNEQFF
.	few	TRBV5-1	TRBJ2-1	TGCGCCAGCAGGGCGGCAGTCACATACAATGAGCAGTTCTTC	CASRAAVTYNEQFF
.	.	TRBV6-5	TRBJ2-5	TGTGCCAGCAGTTACGCGTCCCAAGAGACCCAGTACTTC	CASSYASQETQYF
.	.	TRBV18	TRBJ2-2	TGTGCCAGCTCCTCGTGGGAGTCCACCGGGGAGCTGTTTTTT	CASSSWESTGELFF
.	few	TRBV5-1	TRBJ2-7	TGCGCCAGCAGCTTGGCACAGGACTCCTACGAGCAGTACTTC	CASSLAQDSYEQYF
.	many	TRBV18	TRBJ2-1	TGTGCCAGCTCACCAAGGGACACTGAGCAGTTCTTC	CASSPRDTEQFF
.	few	TRBV7-8	TRBJ2-5	TGTGCCAGCAGCACCGTCGGGCAGGAGACCCAGTACTTC	CASSTVGQETQYF
.	few	TRBV30	TRBJ1-2	TGTGCCTTGGACAGCCGGCGTCATGGCTACACCTTC	CALDSRRHGYTF
.	few	TRBV3-1	TRBJ2-7	TGTGCCAGCAGCCAACAAGTGAGGACCTCCATCTACGAGCAGTACTTC	CASSQQVRTSIYEQYF
.	.	TRBV21-1	TRBJ2-1	TGTGCCAGCTTTGAGGCTAGCTTACCCTACAATGAGCAGTTCTTC	CASFEASLPYNEQFF
.	.	TRBV27	TRBJ2-1	TGTGCCAGCAGACGTAAACAGGGAGTAAAAGGTAATGAGCAGTTCTTC	CASRRKQGVKGNEQFF
TRBD2	few	TRBV29-1	TRBJ2-1	TGCAGCGTAGCCGGGACTAGCGGGAGGCGCGAGCAGTTCTTC	CSVAGTSGRREQFF
TRBD2	few	TRBV7-2	TRBJ2-2	TGTGCCAGCAGCCCTACAATGGGGCGGGAGGGGGAGCTGTTTTTT	CASSPTMGREGELFF
TRBD1	.	TRBV20-1	TRBJ2-7	TGCAGTGCTAGCGATGACAGGGATTCCTACGAGCAGTACTTC	CSASDDRDSYEQYF
TRBD2	.	TRBV5-4	TRBJ2-1	TGTGCCAGCAGCACCTCCCCTAGCGGGAGTCTAAATGAGCAGTTCTTC	CASSTSPSGSLNEQFF
.	few	TRBV24-1	TRBJ2-5	TGTGCCACCAGTGATTCCGGGGGGCAGGGGGCGGCGGAGACCCAGTACTTC	CATSDSGGQGAAETQYF
.	few	TRBV7-9	TRBJ2-7	TGTGCCAGCAGCGTAACAGGGAATAGCGAGCAGTACTTC	CASSVTGNSEQYF
.	few	TRBV29-1	TRBJ2-5	TGCAGCGTTGCGGCAGCCGGAGAGACCCAGTACTTC	CSVAAAGETQYF
.	few	TRBV12-3/TRBV12-4	TRBJ1-1	TGTGCCAGCAGTTTCCCACGGGGAGAAGCTTTCTTT	CASSFPRGEAFF
.	.	TRBV20-1	TRBJ2-7	TGCAGTGGGGGAAAATCCTCCTACGAGCAGTACTTC	CSGGKSSYEQYF
.	.	TRBV18	TRBJ2-6	TGTGCCAGCTCACCTTCAGCTGGGGCCAACGTCCTGACTTTC	CASSPSAGANVLTF
.	.	TRBV7-2	TRBJ2-5	TGTGCCAGCAGCTTAAGGGGCCTCCCAGGGGAGACCCAGTACTTC	CASSLRGLPGETQYF
TRBD2	many	TRBV6-2/TRBV6-3	TRBJ2-1	TGTGCCAGCAGTTGGGCGGGAGAAGGCAATGAGCAGTTCTTC	CASSWAGEGNEQFF
.	once	TRBV7-9	TRBJ2-1	TGTGCCAGGAGCCCCGCGGCCAGGGAACTGAATGAGCAGTTCTTC	CARSPAARELNEQFF
.	.	TRBV7-8	TRBJ2-1	TGTGCCAGCAACCAGGGGCGGTGGGTTGAGCAGTTCTTC	CASNQGRWVEQFF
.	.	TRBV28	TRBJ2-5	TGTGCCAGCAGTGACCGCAAGACCCAGTACTTC	CASSDRKTQYF
.	.	TRBV20-1	TRBJ2-5	TGCAGTGCTAGAGCGGCTAAGGTGTCGTACCAAGAGACCCAGTACTTC	CSARAAKVSYQETQYF
.	.	TRBV5-1	TRBJ2-6	TGCGCCAGCACCCTAACAAGCTCTGGGGCCAACGTCCTGACTTTC	CASTLTSSGANVLTF
TRBD1	few	TRBV7-2	TRBJ2-1	TGTGCCAGCAGCTTAGCATCCGGACAGGGAGTTTACAATGAGCAGTTCTTC	CASSLASGQGVYNEQFF
.	few	TRBV7-8	TRBJ2-1	TGTGCCAGCAGCTTAGCGCAGTCCCCCCTCGGGGCCTACAATGAGCAGTTCTTC	CASSLAQSPLGAYNEQFF
TRBD1	many	TRBV5-1	TRBJ1-1	TGCGCCAGCAGCTTGCAGGGACAGATGAACACTGAAGCTTTCTTT	CASSLQGQMNTEAFF
.	.	TRBV4-1	TRBJ2-3	TGCGCCAGCAGCCAAGAATTGCGGGGAGTTACGCAGTATTTT	CASSQELRGVTQYF